The T cell receptor (beta chain) under discussion was sequenced for a study of OX40 agonist ivuxolimab in advanced cancers. About the research overall: Those enrolled were 82.7% male, with a mean age of about 66 years and ages from about 20 to 90.

V dropped 1 base and J dropped 1 base, with 7 bases sitting between them. In germline, CDR1 is SEHNR, CDR2 FQNEAQ (reference sequence). The CDR3 contains 14 residues. Only in-frame clones appear in the TCRdb table, and some are missing; sequencing was by immunoSEQ multiplex PCR. Among some 38,000 clones listed, roughly 90% were seen once. The source material was CD4+ or CD8+ T cells sorted from blood, sampled in a trial of the OX40 agonist ivuxolimab. The source is an adult with an advanced solid tumor such as melanoma, head and neck, liver or kidney cancer. The chain carries TRBV7-9 and TRBJ1-1; D is perhaps TRBD1 (5 bases). CDR3 DNA sequence: TGTGCCAGCAGCTTAGGTGGGGCGAACACTGAAGCTTTCTTT. It encodes CASSLGGANTEAFF.